What follows is one T cell receptor beta chain and its context. Antigen specificity is unknown. The repertoire was sequenced with immunoSEQ multiplex PCR; TCRdb's copy has only in-frame clones and lacks some. The sample consists of about 60,000 clones, less than 80% of them appearing once. This entry belongs to a study of memory CD4+ T cells and cytomegalovirus serostatus. Study-level information: This sample comes from healthy Belgian adults, fewer than 10 CMV seropositive, 24 seronegative. Study observations and caveats: CMV serostatus prediction reached median AUC around 0.95, or 0.9 with US-trained model.

The sort gate was single viable CD3+CD4+CD8-CD45RO+ cells for memory CD4+ T cells. After thawing, CD4+ T cells were positively selected. This CDR3 has 13 residues. The V gene's germline CDR1 is MDHEN and CDR2 SYDVKM. V gave up 6 bases and J gave up 4 bases, with 12 bases separating them. V usage is TRBV28 and J usage is TRBJ1-2; D gene unclear. The receptor was isolated from an adult in good health and CMV-seronegative. The sample taken for sequencing was memory CD4+ T cells from blood. The CDR3 reads CASSLAVVYGYTF. Here the CDR3 DNA reads TGTGCCAGCAGCCTGGCAGTGGTCTATGGCTACACCTTC.